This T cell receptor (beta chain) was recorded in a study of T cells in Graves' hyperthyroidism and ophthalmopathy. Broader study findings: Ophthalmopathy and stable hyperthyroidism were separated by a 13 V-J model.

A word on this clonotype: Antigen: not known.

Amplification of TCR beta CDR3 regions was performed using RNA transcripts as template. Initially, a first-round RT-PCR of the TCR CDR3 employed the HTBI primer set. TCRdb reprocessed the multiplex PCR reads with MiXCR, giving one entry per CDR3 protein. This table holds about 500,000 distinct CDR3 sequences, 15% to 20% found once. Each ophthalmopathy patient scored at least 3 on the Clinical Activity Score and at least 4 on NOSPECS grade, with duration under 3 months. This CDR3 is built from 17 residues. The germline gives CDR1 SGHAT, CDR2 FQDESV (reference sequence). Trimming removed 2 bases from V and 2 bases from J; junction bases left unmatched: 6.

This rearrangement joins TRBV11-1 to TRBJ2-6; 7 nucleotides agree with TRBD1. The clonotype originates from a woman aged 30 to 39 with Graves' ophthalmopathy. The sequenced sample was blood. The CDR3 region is CASSLNVQGTGANVLTF. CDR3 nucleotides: TGTGCCAGCAGCTTAAACGTACAGGGGACTGGGGCCAACGTCCTGACTTTC.